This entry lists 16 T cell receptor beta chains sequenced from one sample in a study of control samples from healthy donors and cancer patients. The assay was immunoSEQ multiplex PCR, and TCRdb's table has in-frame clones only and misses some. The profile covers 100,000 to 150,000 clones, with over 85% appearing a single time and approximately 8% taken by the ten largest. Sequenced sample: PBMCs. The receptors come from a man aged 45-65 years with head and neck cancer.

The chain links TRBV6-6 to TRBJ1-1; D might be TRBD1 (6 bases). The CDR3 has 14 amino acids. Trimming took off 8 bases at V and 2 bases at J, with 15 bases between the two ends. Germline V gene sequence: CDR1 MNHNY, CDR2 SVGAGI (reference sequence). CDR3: CASARGTPNTEAFF. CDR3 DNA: TGTGCCAGCGCGAGGGGGACACCTAACACTGAAGCTTTCTTT.

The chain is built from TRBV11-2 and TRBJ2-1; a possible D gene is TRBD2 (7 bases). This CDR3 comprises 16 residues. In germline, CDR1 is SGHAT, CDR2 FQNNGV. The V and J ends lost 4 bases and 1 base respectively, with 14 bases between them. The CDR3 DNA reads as TGTGCCAGCAGCTCTAGGGGAGGGGGATCCTACAATGAGCAGTTCTTC. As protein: CASSSRGGGSYNEQFF.

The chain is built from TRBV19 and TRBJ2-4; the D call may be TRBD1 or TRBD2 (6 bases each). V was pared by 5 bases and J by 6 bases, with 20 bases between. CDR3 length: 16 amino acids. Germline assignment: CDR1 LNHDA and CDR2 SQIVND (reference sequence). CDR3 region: CASSSHLGGRGNIQYF. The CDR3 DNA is TGTGCCAGTAGTTCCCACCTGGGGGGCCGAGGAAACATTCAGTACTTC.

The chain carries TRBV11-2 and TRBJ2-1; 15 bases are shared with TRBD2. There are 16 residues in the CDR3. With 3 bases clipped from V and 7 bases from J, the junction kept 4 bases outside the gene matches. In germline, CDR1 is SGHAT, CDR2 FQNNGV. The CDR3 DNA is TGTGCCAGCAGCTTTGGACTAGCGGGGGGGCTGAATGAGCAGTTCTTC. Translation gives CASSFGLAGGLNEQFF.

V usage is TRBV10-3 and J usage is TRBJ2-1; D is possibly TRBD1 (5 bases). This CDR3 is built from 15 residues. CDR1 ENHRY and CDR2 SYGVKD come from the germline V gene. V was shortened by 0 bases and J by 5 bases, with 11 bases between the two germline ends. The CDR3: CAISESAQADNEQFF. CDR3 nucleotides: TGTGCCATCAGTGAGTCGGCACAGGCTGACAATGAGCAGTTCTTC.

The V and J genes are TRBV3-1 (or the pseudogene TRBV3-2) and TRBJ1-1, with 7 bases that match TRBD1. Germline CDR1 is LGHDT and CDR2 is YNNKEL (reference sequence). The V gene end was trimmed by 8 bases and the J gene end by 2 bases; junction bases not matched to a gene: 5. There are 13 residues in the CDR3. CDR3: CASGQGENTEAFF. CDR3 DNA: TGTGCCAGCGGGCAGGGGGAAAACACTGAAGCTTTCTTT.

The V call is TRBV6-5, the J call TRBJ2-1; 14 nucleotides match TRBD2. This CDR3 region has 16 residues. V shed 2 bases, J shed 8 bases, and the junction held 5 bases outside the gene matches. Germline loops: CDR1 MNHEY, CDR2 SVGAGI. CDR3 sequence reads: CASSYLGTSGSYEQFF. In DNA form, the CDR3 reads TGTGCCAGCAGTTACCTTGGGACTAGCGGGAGCTATGAGCAGTTCTTC.

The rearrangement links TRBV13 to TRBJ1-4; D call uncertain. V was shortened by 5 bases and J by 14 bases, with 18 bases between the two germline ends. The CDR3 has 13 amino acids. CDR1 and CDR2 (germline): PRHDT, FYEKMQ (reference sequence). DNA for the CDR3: TGTGCCAGCAGCATAATGGGCAGAGACTTGCTGTTTTTT. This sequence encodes CASSIMGRDLLFF.

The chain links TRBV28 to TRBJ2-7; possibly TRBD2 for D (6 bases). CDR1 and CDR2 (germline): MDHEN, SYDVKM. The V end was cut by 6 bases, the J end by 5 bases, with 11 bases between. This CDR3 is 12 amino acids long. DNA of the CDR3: TGTGCCAGCAGATCCTGGGGGGACGAGCAGTACTTC. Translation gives CASRSWGDEQYF. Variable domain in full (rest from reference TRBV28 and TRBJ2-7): DVKVTQSSRYLVKRTGEKVFLECVQDMDHENMFWYRQDPGLGLRLIYFSYDVKMKEKGDIPEGYSVSREKKERFSLILESASTNQTSMYLCASRSWGDEQYFGPGTRLTVT.

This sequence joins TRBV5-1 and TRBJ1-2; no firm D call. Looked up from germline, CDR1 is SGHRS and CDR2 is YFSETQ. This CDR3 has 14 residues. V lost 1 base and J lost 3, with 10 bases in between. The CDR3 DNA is TGCGCCAGCAGCTTGTATGGCGGGGACTATGGCTACACCTTC. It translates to CASSLYGGDYGYTF.

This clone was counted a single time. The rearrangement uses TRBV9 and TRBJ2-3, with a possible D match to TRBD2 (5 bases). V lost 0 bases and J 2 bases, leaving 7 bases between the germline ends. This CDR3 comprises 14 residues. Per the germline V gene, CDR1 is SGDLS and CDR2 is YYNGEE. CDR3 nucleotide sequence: TGTGCCAGCAGCGTAGACGGGAACACAGATACGCAGTATTTT. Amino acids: CASSVDGNTDTQYF.

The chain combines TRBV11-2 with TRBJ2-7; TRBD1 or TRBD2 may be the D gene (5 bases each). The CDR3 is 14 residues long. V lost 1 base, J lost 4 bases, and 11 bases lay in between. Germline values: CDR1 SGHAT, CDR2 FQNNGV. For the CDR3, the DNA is TGTGCCAGCAGCTTAGGAGGCAGGGAGTACGAGCAGTACTTC. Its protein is CASSLGGREYEQYF.

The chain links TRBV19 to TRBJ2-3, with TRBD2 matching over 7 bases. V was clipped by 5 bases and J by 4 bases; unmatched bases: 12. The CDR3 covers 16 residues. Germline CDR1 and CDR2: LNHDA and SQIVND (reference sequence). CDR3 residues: CASSPRTSFSSDTQYF. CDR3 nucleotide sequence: TGTGCCAGTAGTCCTCGGACTAGTTTCTCATCAGATACGCAGTATTTT.

This CDR3 reads CAISEETEVDTQYF. CDR3 nucleotide sequence: TGTGCCATCAGTGAGGAGACGGAGGTGGATACGCAGTATTTT. The V call is TRBV10-3, the J call TRBJ2-3; a weak D match, TRBD2 (5 bases). There are 14 residues in the CDR3. With 2 bases removed from V and 6 bases from J, the gap between germline ends came to 12 bases. Germline assignment: CDR1 ENHRY and CDR2 SYGVKD.

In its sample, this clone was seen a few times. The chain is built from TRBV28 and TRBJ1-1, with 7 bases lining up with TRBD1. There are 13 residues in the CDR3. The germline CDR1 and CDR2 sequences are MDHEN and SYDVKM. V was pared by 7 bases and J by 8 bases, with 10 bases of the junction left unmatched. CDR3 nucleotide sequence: TGTGCCAGCACGAGGCCAGGGGGGGAGGAAGCTTTCTTT. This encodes CASTRPGGEEAFF.

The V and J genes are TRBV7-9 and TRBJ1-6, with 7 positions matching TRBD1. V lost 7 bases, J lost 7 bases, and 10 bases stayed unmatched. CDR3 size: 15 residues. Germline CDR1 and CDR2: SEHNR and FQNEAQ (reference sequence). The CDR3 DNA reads TGTGCCAGCACCTTTACAGGGGATTCGAATTCACCCCTCCACTTT. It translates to CASTFTGDSNSPLHF. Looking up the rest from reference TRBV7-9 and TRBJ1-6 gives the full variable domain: DTGVSQNPRHKITKRGQNVTFRCDPISEHNRLYWYRQTLGQGPEFLTYFQNEAQLEKSRLLSDRFSAERPKGSFSTLEIQRTEQGDSAMYLCASTFTGDSNSPLHFGNGTRLTVT.